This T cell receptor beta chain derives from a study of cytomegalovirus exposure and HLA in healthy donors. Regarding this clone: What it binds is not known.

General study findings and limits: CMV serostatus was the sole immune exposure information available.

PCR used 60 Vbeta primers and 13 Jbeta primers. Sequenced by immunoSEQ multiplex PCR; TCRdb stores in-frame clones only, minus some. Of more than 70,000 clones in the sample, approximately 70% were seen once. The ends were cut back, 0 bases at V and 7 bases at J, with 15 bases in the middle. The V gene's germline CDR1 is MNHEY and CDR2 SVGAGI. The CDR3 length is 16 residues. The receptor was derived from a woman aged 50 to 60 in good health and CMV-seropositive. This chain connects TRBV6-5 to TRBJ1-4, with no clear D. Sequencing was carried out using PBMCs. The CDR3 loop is CASSYSLFRAGEKLFF. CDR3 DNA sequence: TGTGCCAGCAGTTACTCGCTTTTTAGGGCGGGTGAAAAACTGTTTTTT.